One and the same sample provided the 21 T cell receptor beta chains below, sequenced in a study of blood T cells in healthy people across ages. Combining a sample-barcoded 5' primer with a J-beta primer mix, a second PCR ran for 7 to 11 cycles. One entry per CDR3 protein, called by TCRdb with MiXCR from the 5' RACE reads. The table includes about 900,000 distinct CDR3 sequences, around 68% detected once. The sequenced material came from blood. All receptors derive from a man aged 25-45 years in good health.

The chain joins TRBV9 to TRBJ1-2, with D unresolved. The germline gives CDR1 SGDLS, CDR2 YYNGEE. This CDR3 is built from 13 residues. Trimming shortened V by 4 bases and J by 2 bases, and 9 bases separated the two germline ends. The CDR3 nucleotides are TGTGCCAGCAGCCAGTTTGGGAACTATGGCTACACCTTC. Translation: CASSQFGNYGYTF.

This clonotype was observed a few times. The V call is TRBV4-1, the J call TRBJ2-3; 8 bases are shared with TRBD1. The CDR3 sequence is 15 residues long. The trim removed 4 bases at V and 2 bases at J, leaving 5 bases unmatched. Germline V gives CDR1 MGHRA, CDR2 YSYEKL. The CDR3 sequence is CASSRSGQATDTQYF. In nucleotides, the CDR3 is TGCGCCAGCAGCCGGTCGGGACAGGCCACAGATACGCAGTATTTT.

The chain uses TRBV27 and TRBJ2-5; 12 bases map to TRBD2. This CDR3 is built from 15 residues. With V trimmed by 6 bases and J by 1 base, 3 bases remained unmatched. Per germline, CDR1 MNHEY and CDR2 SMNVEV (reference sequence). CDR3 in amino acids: CASRRLAGVQETQYF. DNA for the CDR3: TGTGCCAGCAGACGACTAGCGGGGGTCCAAGAGACCCAGTACTTC.

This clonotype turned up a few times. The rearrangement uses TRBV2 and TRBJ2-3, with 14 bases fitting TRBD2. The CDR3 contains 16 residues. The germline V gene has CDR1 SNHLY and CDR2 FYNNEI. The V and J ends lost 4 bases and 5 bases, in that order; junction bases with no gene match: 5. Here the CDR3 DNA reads TGTGCCAGCAGTGGACTAGCGGGGGGGCGAGGAGATACGCAGTATTTT. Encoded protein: CASSGLAGGRGDTQYF. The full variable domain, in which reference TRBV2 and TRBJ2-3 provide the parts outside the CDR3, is EPEVTQTPSHQVTQMGQEVILRCVPISNHLYFYWYRQILGQKVEFLVSFYNNEISEKSEIFDDQFSVERPDGSNFTLKIRSTKLEDSAMYFCASSGLAGGRGDTQYFGPGTRLTVL.

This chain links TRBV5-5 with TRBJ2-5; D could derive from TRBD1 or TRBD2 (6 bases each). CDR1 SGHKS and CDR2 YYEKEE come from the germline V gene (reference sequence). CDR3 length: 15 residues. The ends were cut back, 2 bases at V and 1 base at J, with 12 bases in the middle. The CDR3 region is CASSFEGGLQETQYF. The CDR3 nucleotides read TGTGCCAGCAGCTTTGAGGGGGGACTCCAAGAGACCCAGTACTTC.

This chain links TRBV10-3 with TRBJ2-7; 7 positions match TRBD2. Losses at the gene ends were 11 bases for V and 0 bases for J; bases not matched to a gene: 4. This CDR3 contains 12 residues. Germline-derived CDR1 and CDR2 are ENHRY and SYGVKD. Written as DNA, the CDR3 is TGTGCCTCTCAGCGGGACTCCTACGAGCAGTACTTC. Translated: CASQRDSYEQYF.

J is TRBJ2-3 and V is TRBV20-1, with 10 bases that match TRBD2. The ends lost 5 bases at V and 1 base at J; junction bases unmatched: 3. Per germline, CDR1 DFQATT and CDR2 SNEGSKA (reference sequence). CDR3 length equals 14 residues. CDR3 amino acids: CSASTSGGTDTQYF. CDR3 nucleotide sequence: TGCAGTGCTTCCACTAGCGGGGGCACAGATACGCAGTATTTT.

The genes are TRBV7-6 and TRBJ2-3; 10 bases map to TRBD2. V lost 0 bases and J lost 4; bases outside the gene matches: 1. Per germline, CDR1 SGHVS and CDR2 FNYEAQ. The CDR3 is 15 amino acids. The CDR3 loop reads CASSLAGLAPDTQYF. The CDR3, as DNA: TGTGCCAGCAGCTTAGCGGGACTAGCGCCAGATACGCAGTATTTT.

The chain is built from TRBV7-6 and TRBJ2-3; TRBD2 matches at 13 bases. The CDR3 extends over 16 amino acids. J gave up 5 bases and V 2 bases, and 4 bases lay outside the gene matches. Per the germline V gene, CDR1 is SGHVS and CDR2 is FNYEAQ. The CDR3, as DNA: TGTGCCAGCAGCTTACGGACTAGCGGGGGAATAGATACGCAGTATTTT. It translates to CASSLRTSGGIDTQYF.

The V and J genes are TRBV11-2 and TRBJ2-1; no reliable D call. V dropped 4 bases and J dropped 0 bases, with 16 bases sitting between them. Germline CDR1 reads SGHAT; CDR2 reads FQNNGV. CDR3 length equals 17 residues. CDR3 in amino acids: CASSYLFGTSSYNEQFF. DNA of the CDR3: TGTGCCAGCAGCTACCTTTTTGGTACCAGCTCCTACAATGAGCAGTTCTTC.

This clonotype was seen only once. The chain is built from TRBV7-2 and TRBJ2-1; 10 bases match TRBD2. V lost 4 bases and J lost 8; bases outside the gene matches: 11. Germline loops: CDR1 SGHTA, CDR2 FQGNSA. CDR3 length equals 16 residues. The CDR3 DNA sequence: TGTGCCAGCAGCTATATGGAGCGGGGGGGCCTAGATGAGCAGTTCTTC. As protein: CASSYMERGGLDEQFF.

Here the CDR3 DNA reads TGTGCCTGGAGTCTTGACGACTATGGCTACACCTTC. It translates to CAWSLDDYGYTF. The gene calls are TRBV30 and TRBJ1-2; D not resolved. The CDR3 is 12 amino acids. V was shortened by 2 bases and J by 3 bases, with 7 bases between the two germline ends. In germline, CDR1 is GTSNPN, CDR2 SVGIG (reference sequence).

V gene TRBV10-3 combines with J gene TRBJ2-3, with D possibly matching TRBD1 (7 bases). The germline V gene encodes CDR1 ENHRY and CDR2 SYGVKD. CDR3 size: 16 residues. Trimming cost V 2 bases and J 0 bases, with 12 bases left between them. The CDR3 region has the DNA TGTGCCATCAGTGAGCGGGGGACAGCCAGCACAGATACGCAGTATTTT. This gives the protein CAISERGTASTDTQYF.

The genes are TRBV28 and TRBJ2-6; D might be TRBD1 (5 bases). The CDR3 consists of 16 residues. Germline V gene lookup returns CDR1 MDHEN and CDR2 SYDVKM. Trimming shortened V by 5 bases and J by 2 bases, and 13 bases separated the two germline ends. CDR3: CASSQNRGPGANVLTF. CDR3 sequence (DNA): TGTGCCAGCAGTCAAAATAGGGGCCCTGGGGCCAACGTCCTGACTTTC.

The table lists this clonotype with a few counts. The DNA for the CDR3 is TGTGCCAGCAGTGTCCGGGACTCCTACGAGCAGTACTTC. Protein product: CASSVRDSYEQYF. The chain carries TRBV2 and TRBJ2-7; D perhaps matches TRBD2 (5 bases). CDR1 SNHLY and CDR2 FYNNEI come from the germline V gene. V was clipped by 4 bases and J by 0 bases, with 7 bases between them. The CDR3 runs 13 residues.

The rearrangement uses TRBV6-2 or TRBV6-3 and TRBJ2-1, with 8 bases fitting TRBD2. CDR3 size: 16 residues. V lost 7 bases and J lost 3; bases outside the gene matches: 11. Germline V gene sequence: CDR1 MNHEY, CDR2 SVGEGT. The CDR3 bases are TGTGCCAGCACCCCCTGGAGCGGGGGAGACTACAATGAGCAGTTCTTC. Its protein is CASTPWSGGDYNEQFF.

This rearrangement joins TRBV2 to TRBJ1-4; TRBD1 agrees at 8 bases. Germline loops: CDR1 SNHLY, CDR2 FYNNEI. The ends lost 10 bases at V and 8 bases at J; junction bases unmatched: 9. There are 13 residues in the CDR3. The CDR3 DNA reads TGTGCCACCCGACAGGGGTTTGAAGAAAAACTGTTTTTT. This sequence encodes CATRQGFEEKLFF.

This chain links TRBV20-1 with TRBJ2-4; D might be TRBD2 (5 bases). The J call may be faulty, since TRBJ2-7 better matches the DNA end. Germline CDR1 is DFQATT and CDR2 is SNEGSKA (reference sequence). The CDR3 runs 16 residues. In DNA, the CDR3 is TGCAGTGCGCTACGTCCCGGGAATCAATTATTCTACGAGCAGTACTTC. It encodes CSALRPGNQLFYEQYF.

Written as DNA, the CDR3 is TGTGCCAGCAGTTTGGGAAGCGGGGGGGACAATGAGCAGTTCTTC. This codes for CASSLGSGGDNEQFF. J is TRBJ2-1 and V is TRBV12-3 or TRBV12-4; 10 nucleotides match TRBD2. V gave up 3 bases and J gave up 5 bases; unmatched junction bases: 4. The CDR3 sequence is 15 residues long.

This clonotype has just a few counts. The CDR3 loop reads CASIASNAANVLTF. Written as DNA, the CDR3 is TGTGCCAGCATAGCCTCTAATGCGGCCAACGTCCTGACTTTC. The chain combines TRBV2 with TRBJ2-6, with unresolved D. V was clipped by 7 bases and J by 6 bases, with 13 bases between them. Looked up from germline, CDR1 is SNHLY and CDR2 is FYNNEI. The CDR3 has 14 residues.

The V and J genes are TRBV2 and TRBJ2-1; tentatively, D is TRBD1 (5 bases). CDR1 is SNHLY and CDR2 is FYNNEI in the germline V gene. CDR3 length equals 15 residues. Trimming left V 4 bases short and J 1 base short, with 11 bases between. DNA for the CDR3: TGTGCCAGCAGTGCCAGGGATTGGTCCTACAATGAGCAGTTCTTC. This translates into CASSARDWSYNEQFF.